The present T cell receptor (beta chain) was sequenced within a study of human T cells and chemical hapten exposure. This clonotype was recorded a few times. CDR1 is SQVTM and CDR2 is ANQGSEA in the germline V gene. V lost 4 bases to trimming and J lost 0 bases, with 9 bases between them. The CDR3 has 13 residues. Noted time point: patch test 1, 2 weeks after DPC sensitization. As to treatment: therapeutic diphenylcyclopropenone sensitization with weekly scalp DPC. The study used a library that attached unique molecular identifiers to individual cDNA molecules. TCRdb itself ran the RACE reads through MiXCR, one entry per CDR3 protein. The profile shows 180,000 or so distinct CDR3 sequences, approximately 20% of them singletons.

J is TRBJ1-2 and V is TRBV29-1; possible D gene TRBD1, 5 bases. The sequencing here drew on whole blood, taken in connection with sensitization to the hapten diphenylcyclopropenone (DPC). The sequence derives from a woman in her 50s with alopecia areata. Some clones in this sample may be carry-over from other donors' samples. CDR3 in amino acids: CSVGSRANYGYTF. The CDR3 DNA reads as TGCAGCGTTGGTAGCAGGGCTAACTATGGCTACACCTTC.